Detailed here is one TCR beta chain. A much more abundant neighbour one base away suggests this may be a read error. Germline values: CDR1 SEHNR, CDR2 FQNEAQ (reference sequence). The CDR3 is 17 amino acids. The record originates from a study of molecular identifiers for immune sequencing clone quantification. TCRdb re-called the PCR reads with MiXCR, one entry per CDR3 protein. The sample contains some 580,000 distinct CDR3 sequences, 25% of which appear only once. This TCR came from a human donor in good health. Some libraries in this study had Jurkat cell RNA spiked in. V is TRBV7-9 and J is TRBJ2-1; 12 positions agree with TRBD2. Material: naive CD8+ T cells from blood, with Jurkat cell RNA spiked in. Subset in this sample: FACS-sorted CD8+CD4-CCR7+CD45RA+ naive T cells. This chain's CDR3 is CACSLPLAGGPGNEQFF. CDR3 in DNA: TGTGCCTGCAGCTTACCTCTAGCGGGGGGGCCGGGGAATGAGCAGTTCTTC.